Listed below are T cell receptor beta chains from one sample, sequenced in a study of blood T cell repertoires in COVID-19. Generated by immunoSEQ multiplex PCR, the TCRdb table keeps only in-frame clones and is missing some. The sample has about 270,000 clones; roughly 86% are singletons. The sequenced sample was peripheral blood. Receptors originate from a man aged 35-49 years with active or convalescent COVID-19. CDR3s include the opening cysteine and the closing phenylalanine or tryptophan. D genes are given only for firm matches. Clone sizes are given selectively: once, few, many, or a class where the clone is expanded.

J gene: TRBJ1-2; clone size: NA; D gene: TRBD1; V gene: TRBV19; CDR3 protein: CASTTLTGDSGYTF; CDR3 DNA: TGTGCCAGTACAACCCTGACAGGGGACTCTGGCTACACCTTC
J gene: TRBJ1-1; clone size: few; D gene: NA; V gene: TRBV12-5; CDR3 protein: CASGLGGFGRNTEAFF; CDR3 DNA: TGTGCTAGTGGTTTGGGGGGGTTCGGGAGGAACACTGAAGCTTTCTTT
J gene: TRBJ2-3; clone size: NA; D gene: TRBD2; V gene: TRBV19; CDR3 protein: CASSIALTSGGFGTQYF; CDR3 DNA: TGTGCCAGTAGTATAGCCCTGACTAGCGGGGGGTTTGGTACGCAGTATTTT
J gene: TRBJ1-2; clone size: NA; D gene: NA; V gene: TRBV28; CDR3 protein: CASSFGGNGYTF; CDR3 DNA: TGTGCCAGCAGTTTCGGGGGTAATGGCTACACCTTC
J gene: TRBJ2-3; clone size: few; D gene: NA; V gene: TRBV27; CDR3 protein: CASSLYVQTSTDTQYF; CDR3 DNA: TGTGCCAGCAGTTTATACGTTCAGACTAGCACAGATACGCAGTATTTT
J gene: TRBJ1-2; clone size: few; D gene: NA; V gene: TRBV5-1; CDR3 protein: CASSLTPGQDYTF; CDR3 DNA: TGCGCCAGCAGCTTGACCCCCGGTCAAGACTACACCTTC
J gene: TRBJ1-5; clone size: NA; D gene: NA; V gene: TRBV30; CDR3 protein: CAWRRKQGTQPQHF; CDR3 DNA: TGTGCCTGGAGGAGAAAACAGGGAACTCAGCCCCAGCATTTT
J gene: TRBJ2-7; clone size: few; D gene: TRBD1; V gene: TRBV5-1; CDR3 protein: CASSLEGQGVNEQYF; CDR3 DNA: TGCGCCAGCAGCTTGGAGGGACAGGGGGTTAACGAGCAGTACTTC
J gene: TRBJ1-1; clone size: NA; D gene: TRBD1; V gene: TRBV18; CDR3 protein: CASSPGQPTSPMNTEAFF; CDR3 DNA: TGTGCCAGCTCCCCGGGACAGCCCACATCCCCGATGAACACTGAAGCTTTCTTT
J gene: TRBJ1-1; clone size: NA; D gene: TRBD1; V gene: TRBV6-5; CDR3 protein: CASSRTGGVYTEAFF; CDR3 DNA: TGTGCCAGCAGTCGGACAGGGGGCGTTTACACTGAAGCTTTCTTT